The clone carrying this TCR beta chain was detected once. Its specificity is not known. After removal of 7 bases from V and 6 bases from J, the junction contained 12 bases not matched to a gene. The CDR3 has 15 residues. The germline CDR1 and CDR2 sequences are MNHEY and SVGAGI. Vbeta (60) and Jbeta (13) primers were used in the PCR. Generated by immunoSEQ multiplex PCR, the TCRdb table keeps only in-frame clones and is missing some. The table has 90,000 to 120,000 clones, about 70% seen once. This entry comes from a study of cytomegalovirus exposure and HLA in healthy donors. Study findings and constraints: The authors later found HLA-associated TCR beta chains more clonally expanded than equally common others. Researchers had no immune exposure information except CMV serostatus available.

The chain joins TRBV6-5 to TRBJ2-1; 7 bases align to TRBD2. The TCR originated in a man between 45 and 60 years old in good health and CMV-seropositive. Sequenced: PBMCs. The CDR3 coding sequence is TGTGCCAGCACTCCTCCTCGGGCGGGAGCCAATGAGCAGTTCTTC. Its translation is CASTPPRAGANEQFF.